The 5 T cell receptor beta chains given below trace back to one sample, sequenced in a study of cytomegalovirus exposure and HLA in healthy donors. 60 Vbeta and 13 Jbeta primers were used in PCR. TCRdb's copy holds only in-frame clones and misses some; the assay was immunoSEQ multiplex PCR. The table has approximately 150,000 clones, around 80% seen once. Material: PBMCs. The receptors shown here come from a woman in her 30s in good health and CMV-seropositive.

This CDR3 is CASTDPQGMGTEAFF. DNA for the CDR3: TGCGCCAGCACCGACCCCCAGGGGATGGGCACTGAAGCTTTCTTT. V and J are TRBV10-1 and TRBJ1-1; possibly TRBD1 for D (6 bases). CDR1 WNHNN and CDR2 SYGVQD come from the germline V gene (reference sequence). V lost 7 bases and J 4 bases, leaving 19 bases between the germline ends. The CDR3 loop spans 15 amino acids.

This chain links TRBV28 with TRBJ2-3, with D tentatively TRBD2 (6 bases). CDR1 and CDR2 from the germline V gene are MDHEN and SYDVKM. The CDR3 covers 11 residues. V gave up 10 bases and J gave up 9 bases, with 14 bases separating them. CDR3 sequence reads: CATGGRGTQYF. The CDR3 DNA is TGTGCCACCGGGGGTCGTGGGACGCAGTATTTT.

This clone was found once. The chain carries TRBV5-6 and TRBJ2-7; perhaps TRBD2 as D (5 bases). V lost 0 bases, J lost 5 bases, and 9 bases lay in between. The CDR3 is made up of 13 amino acids. Germline assignment: CDR1 SGHDT and CDR2 YYEEEE. The CDR3 reads CASSLVRGHEQYF. CDR3 coding DNA: TGTGCCAGCAGCTTGGTTCGGGGTCACGAGCAGTACTTC.

This clone was counted only a few times. The rearrangement uses TRBV7-9 and TRBJ1-1; TRBD1 agrees at 7 bases. The ends lost 1 base at V and 0 bases at J; junction bases unmatched: 8. The germline V gene has CDR1 SEHNR and CDR2 FQNEAQ (reference sequence). The CDR3 is 17 amino acids. The CDR3 sequence is CASSLGGTVFMNTEAFF. In DNA form, the CDR3 reads TGTGCCAGCAGCTTAGGTGGGACAGTCTTCATGAACACTGAAGCTTTCTTT.

The chain links TRBV19 to TRBJ2-3; D gene uncertain. The germline gives CDR1 LNHDA, CDR2 SQIVND (reference sequence). The CDR3 contains 12 residues. V lost 3 bases, J lost 5 bases, and 6 bases lay in between. The CDR3, as DNA: TGTGCCAGTAGTATTGGGCGAGATACGCAGTATTTT. Protein: CASSIGRDTQYF.